This T cell receptor (beta chain) was obtained from a study of T cells after yellow fever vaccination. Trimming cost V 4 bases and J 8 bases, with 21 bases left between them. This CDR3 contains 16 residues. The germline CDR1 and CDR2 sequences are SEHNR and FQNEAQ (reference sequence). TCRdb reprocessed the 5' RACE reads via MiXCR and lists one record per CDR3 protein. Counted here are hundreds of thousands of distinct CDR3 sequences, around a sixth occurring once; the ten biggest clones make up around 17%. Sequences were derived from PBMCs, sampled before the yellow fever booster vaccination. This clonotype was obtained from a man younger than 35 who received the YFV17D yellow fever vaccine. J is TRBJ2-1 and V is TRBV7-9, with a possible D match to TRBD2 (5 bases). In DNA, the CDR3 is TGTGCCAGCAGCTCACGAAGGACTGTGAAAGTGGATGAGCAGTTCTTC. Protein product: CASSSRRTVKVDEQFF.